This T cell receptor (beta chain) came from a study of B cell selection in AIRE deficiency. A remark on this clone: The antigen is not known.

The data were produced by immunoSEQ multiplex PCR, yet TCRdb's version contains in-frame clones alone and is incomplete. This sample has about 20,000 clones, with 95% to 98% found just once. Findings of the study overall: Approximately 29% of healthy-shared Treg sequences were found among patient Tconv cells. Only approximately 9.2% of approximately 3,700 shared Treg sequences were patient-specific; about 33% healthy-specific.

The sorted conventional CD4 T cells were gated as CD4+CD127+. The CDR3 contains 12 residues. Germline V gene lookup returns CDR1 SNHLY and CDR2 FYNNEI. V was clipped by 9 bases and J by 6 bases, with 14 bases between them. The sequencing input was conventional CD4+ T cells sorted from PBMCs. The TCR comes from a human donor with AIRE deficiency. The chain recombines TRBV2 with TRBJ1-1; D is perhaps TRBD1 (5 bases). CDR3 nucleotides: TGTGCCAGTCGAGGGGAAGTGGCTGAAGCTTTCTTT. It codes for CASRGEVAEAFF. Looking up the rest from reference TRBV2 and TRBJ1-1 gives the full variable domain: EPEVTQTPSHQVTQMGQEVILRCVPISNHLYFYWYRQILGQKVEFLVSFYNNEISEKSEIFDDQFSVERPDGSNFTLKIRSTKLEDSAMYFCASRGEVAEAFFGQGTRLTVV.